The rows below give T cell receptor beta chains drawn from one sample of a study of shared clonotypes between healthy human individuals. Some clones are missing from TCRdb's copy, which holds only in-frame ones; the method was immunoSEQ multiplex PCR. The table has over a million clones, approximately 98.5% seen once. The sequenced sample was naive CD4+ T cells sorted from blood. These receptors were taken from a young man in good health. Each CDR3 is given with its conserved first and last residue. A D gene is named only where the DNA matches it firmly. Clone sizes are given selectively: once, few, many, or a class where the clone is expanded.

NA	TRBV5-1	TRBJ2-7	NA	TGCGCCAGCTCGGTGTTTGCAGGGCCCTCCTACGAGCAGTACTTC	CASSVFAGPSYEQYF
NA	TRBV29-1	TRBJ2-3	NA	TGCAGCGTTGTAGTCCGGATCTCCACAGATACGCAGTATTTT	CSVVVRISTDTQYF
NA	TRBV7-6	TRBJ2-3	TRBD1	TGTGCCAGCAGCCTCGGGACAGGGCGAGATACGCAGTATTTT	CASSLGTGRDTQYF
NA	TRBV5-1	TRBJ1-1	TRBD1	TGCGCCAGCAGCTTGGTGGGGGGACAGGGAGACACTGAAGCTTTCTTT	CASSLVGGQGDTEAFF
NA	TRBV5-1	TRBJ2-7	TRBD1	TGCGCCAGCAGCAGGCCGGGACAGGGGTCCTCCTACGAGCAGTACTTC	CASSRPGQGSSYEQYF
NA	TRBV19	TRBJ1-5	NA	TGTGCCAGTCTCGACCTACAGTTTAGCAATCAGCCCCAGCATTTT	CASLDLQFSNQPQHF
NA	TRBV10-3	TRBJ1-2	NA	TGTGCCATCAGTGAGCCGGATAGGACTTCCACCTTC	CAISEPDRTSTF
NA	TRBV5-4	TRBJ1-1	NA	TGTGCCAGCAGCTTGGTCTCGAACACTGAAGCTTTCTTT	CASSLVSNTEAFF
NA	TRBV29-1	TRBJ1-1	NA	TGCAGCGTGGACCGGGCCTTAGGCACTGAAGCTTTCTTT	CSVDRALGTEAFF
once	TRBV29-1	TRBJ2-7	TRBD2	TGCAGCGTTGCCGGGAGGGGGACCTACGAGCAGTACTTC	CSVAGRGTYEQYF
NA	TRBV12-1	TRBJ2-1	NA	TGTGCCAGCAGTTCATGCGGAGCGGGAGGGCCGAATGAGCAGTTCTTC	CASSSCGAGGPNEQFF
NA	TRBV6-1	TRBJ1-1	NA	TGTGCCAGCAGTGAAGCTGGTCGTCGGACTGAAGCTTTCTTT	CASSEAGRRTEAFF
NA	TRBV5-6	TRBJ2-3	NA	TGTGCCAGCAGTAGGGCCAGCCCAGATACGCAGTATTTT	CASSRASPDTQYF
NA	TRBV6-5	TRBJ2-7	NA	TGTGCCAGCAGTGAAATGGGACCTATCGAGCAGTACTTC	CASSEMGPIEQYF
NA	TRBV5-6	TRBJ2-2	TRBD2	TGTGCCAGCAGCTTCACTAGCGGGGACACCGGGGAGCTGTTTTTT	CASSFTSGDTGELFF
NA	TRBV5-1	TRBJ2-7	NA	TGCGCCAGCAGCTTGTTAATAGACTACGAGCAGTACTTC	CASSLLIDYEQYF
NA	TRBV11-2	TRBJ2-7	NA	TGTGCCAGCAGCTTGGCTAGCCCTATCTACGAGCAGTACTTC	CASSLASPIYEQYF
NA	TRBV7-6	TRBJ2-3	TRBD2	TGTGCCAGCAGCTTAGGGGCTAGCGGGGGGGTCACAGATACGCAGTATTTT	CASSLGASGGVTDTQYF
NA	TRBV18	TRBJ2-7	NA	TGTGCCAGCTCACCACCCGTAGCGGTCTCCTACGAGCAGTACTTC	CASSPPVAVSYEQYF
NA	TRBV6-1	TRBJ1-2	TRBD1	TGTGCCAGCAGTCGGACAGGGGCTCACTATGGCTACACCTTC	CASSRTGAHYGYTF
once	TRBV16	TRBJ2-1	TRBD2	TGTGCCAGCAGCCAATCGGCACTAGCGGGAGCTGAGCAGTTCTTC	CASSQSALAGAEQFF
NA	TRBV19	TRBJ1-1	NA	TGTGCCAGTAGTATATTCGTGAACACTGAAGCTTTCTTT	CASSIFVNTEAFF
NA	TRBV18	TRBJ2-4	TRBD2	TGTGCCAGCTCACAACCTCGGACTAGCACGGTTCAGTACTTC	CASSQPRTSTVQYF
NA	TRBV5-1	TRBJ1-4	NA	TGCGCCAGCAGCTTGACAGGGACCTCGACTAATGAAAAACTGTTTTTT	CASSLTGTSTNEKLFF
NA	TRBV5-4	TRBJ2-1	TRBD2	TGTGCCAGCAGCCTAGGGACTAGCGGGTTACCTGAGCAGTTCTTC	CASSLGTSGLPEQFF
NA	TRBV6-6	TRBJ1-5	TRBD1	TGTGCCAGCAGAAACGCCGGGACAGGGTATCAGCCCCAGCATTTT	CASRNAGTGYQPQHF
NA	TRBV18	TRBJ2-7	NA	TGTGCCAGCTCACCACCGGTTGGGGACTACGAGCAGTACTTC	CASSPPVGDYEQYF
NA	TRBV7-9	TRBJ2-2	NA	TGTGCCAGCAGCTTATTAGTGGAGCTGTTTTTT	CASSLLVELFF
NA	TRBV9	TRBJ1-5	NA	TGTGCCAGCAGCCCAGGGAACGAGAATCAGCCCCAGCATTTT	CASSPGNENQPQHF
NA	TRBV6-5	TRBJ2-5	TRBD1	TGTGCCAGCAGGACAGGGGGAGAGACCCAGTACTTC	CASRTGGETQYF
NA	TRBV2	TRBJ2-2	NA	TGTGCCAGCAGCCTCAAAGGGGGAGGCGCGAACACCGGGGAGCTGTTTTTT	CASSLKGGGANTGELFF
NA	TRBV6-6	TRBJ1-4	NA	TGTGCCAGCGTGGGGTTGGGGAATGAAAAACTGTTTTTT	CASVGLGNEKLFF
NA	TRBV28	TRBJ2-7	TRBD1	TGTGCCAGCAATCCGGGACAGGGGTACGAGCAGTACTTC	CASNPGQGYEQYF
NA	TRBV5-1	TRBJ1-1	NA	TGCGCCAGCAGCGCAACCGGGAGAGGGGTGAACACTGAAGCTTTCTTT	CASSATGRGVNTEAFF
once	TRBV5-1	TRBJ1-1	NA	TGCGCCAGCAGCACGGCCAATGAAGCTTTCTTT	CASSTANEAFF
NA	TRBV6-1	TRBJ2-7	NA	TGTGCCAGCACTCAAACAAGGACGGGTCCTAGCGAGCAGTACTTC	CASTQTRTGPSEQYF
NA	TRBV13	TRBJ2-1	NA	TGTGCCAGCGGCAATCTTGCCTACAATGAGCAGTTCTTC	CASGNLAYNEQFF
NA	TRBV4-3	TRBJ2-1	NA	TGCGCCAGCAGCCAAGAGCGACCGGGGTACAATGAGCAGTTCTTC	CASSQERPGYNEQFF
NA	TRBV18	TRBJ1-5	NA	TGTGCCAGCTCACCCCGGGACCTAAGGGGGGGGCCCCAGCATTTT	CASSPRDLRGGPQHF
NA	TRBV18	TRBJ2-5	NA	TGTGCCAGCTCACCTTTCGAACTCCAAGAGACCCAGTACTTC	CASSPFELQETQYF
NA	TRBV6-1	TRBJ1-1	NA	TGTGCCAGCAGTGAAGAACCGTTAGTGAACACTGAAGCTTTCTTT	CASSEEPLVNTEAFF
once	TRBV5-1	TRBJ2-3	TRBD2	TGCGCCAGCAGTCATTTAACGGCGGGGGGCCCCACAGATACGCAGTATTTT	CASSHLTAGGPTDTQYF